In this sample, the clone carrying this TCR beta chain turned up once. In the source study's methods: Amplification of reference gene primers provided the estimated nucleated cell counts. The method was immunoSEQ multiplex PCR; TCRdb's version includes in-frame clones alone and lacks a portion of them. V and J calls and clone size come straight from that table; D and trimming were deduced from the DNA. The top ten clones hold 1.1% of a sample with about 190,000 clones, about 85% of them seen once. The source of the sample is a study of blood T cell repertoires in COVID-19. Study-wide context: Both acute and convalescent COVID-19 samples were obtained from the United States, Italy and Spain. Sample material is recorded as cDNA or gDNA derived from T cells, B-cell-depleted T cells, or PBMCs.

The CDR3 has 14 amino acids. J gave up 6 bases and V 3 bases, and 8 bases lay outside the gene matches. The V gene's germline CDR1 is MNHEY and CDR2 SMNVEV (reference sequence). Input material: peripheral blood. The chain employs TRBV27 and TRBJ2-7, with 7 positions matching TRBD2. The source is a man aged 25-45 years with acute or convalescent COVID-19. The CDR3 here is CASSFGGGLGEQYF. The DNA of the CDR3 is TGTGCCAGCAGTTTTGGGGGGGGTCTGGGCGAGCAGTACTTC.